Presented here are 9 T cell receptor beta chains from one specimen sequenced in a study of blood T cell repertoires in COVID-19. Profiling relied on immunoSEQ multiplex PCR, and the TCRdb table lists in-frame clones only, not all of them. Of about 170,000 clones listed, approximately 83% are singletons. The specimen was peripheral blood. The receptor source for this set is a woman at least 80 years old with acute or convalescent COVID-19.

The rearrangement joins TRBV5-6 to TRBJ1-6; 7 bases are shared with TRBD1. V was clipped by 4 bases and J by 10 bases; unmatched bases: 8. Germline loops: CDR1 SGHDT, CDR2 YYEEEE. There are 14 residues in the CDR3. CDR3 sequence reads: CASSEDRIWSPLHF. The CDR3 DNA follows: TGTGCCAGCAGCGAGGACAGGATCTGGTCACCCCTCCACTTT.

DNA of the CDR3: TGTGCCAGCAGGGGGGGGCCTTGGAGCATTCAGTACTTC. Protein product: CASRGGPWSIQYF. V and J are TRBV3-1 (or the pseudogene TRBV3-2) and TRBJ2-4; D is perhaps TRBD2 (7 bases). CDR3 size: 13 residues. The V end lost 6 bases, the J end lost 9 bases, and 15 bases lay between the germline ends. The germline V gene encodes CDR1 LGHDT and CDR2 YNNKEL (reference sequence).

DNA of the CDR3: TGTGCCAGCAGTCGGGCTAGCTCTACAGATACGCAGTATTTT. It codes for CASSRASSTDTQYF. The V call is TRBV6-5, the J call TRBJ2-3, with a weak D call TRBD2 (5 bases). Trimming stripped 5 bases from V and 3 bases from J, with 12 bases between. The CDR3 contains 14 residues. CDR1 and CDR2 from the germline V gene are MNHEY and SVGAGI.

The chain links TRBV7-9 to TRBJ2-4, with D tentatively TRBD2 (6 bases). Trimming took off 9 bases at V and 7 bases at J, with 16 bases between the two ends. CDR1 and CDR2 (germline): SEHNR, FQNEAQ (reference sequence). The CDR3 is made up of 13 amino acids. The chain's CDR3 is CASSYLANNIQYF. The CDR3 nucleotides are TGTGCCAGTAGTTATCTAGCGAACAACATTCAGTACTTC.

V usage is TRBV15 and J usage is TRBJ2-5; TRBD1 matches at 7 bases. Germline V CDR1 and CDR2: LNHNV, YYDKDF (reference sequence). The CDR3 length is 15 residues. V trimming: 4 bases; J trimming: 1 base; junction bases outside the gene matches: 6. CDR3 amino acids: CATSKRQGPQETQYF. The CDR3 nucleotides read TGTGCCACCAGCAAAAGACAGGGACCCCAAGAGACCCAGTACTTC.

The chain recombines TRBV4-3 with TRBJ2-2; 8 bases are shared with TRBD2. Per the germline V gene, CDR1 is LGHNA and CDR2 is YSLEER. This CDR3 has 17 residues. The J segment lost 7 bases and the V segment lost 0 bases, leaving 10 bases of the junction unmatched. CDR3 in DNA: TGCGCCAGCAGCCAAGATCTCCGGGGGGGCCAGAACGGGGAGCTGTTTTTT. It encodes CASSQDLRGGQNGELFF.

This chain connects TRBV5-1 to TRBJ1-1, with a tentative D call TRBD1 (6 bases). The V gene lost 5 bases and the J gene lost 4 bases, with 15 bases spanning the gap. This CDR3 has 14 residues. Germline V CDR1 and CDR2: SGHRS, YFSETQ. The CDR3 DNA sequence: TGCGCCAGCAGTTCCTGGGAGGGGGGCACTGAAGCTTTCTTT. This codes for CASSSWEGGTEAFF.

V gene TRBV12-2 combines with J gene TRBJ2-7; the DNA was not used to check the table's D call, TRBD1. TRBV12-2 is a documented pseudogene. This CDR3 region has 17 residues. The CDR3: CASRFRHGQGYSYEQYF. DNA for the CDR3: TGTGCAAGTCGCTTTCGCCACGGACAGGGGTATTCCTACGAGCAGTACTTC.

This clone was detected only once. V usage is TRBV6-5 and J usage is TRBJ1-2; D remains unclear. V dropped 2 bases and J dropped 6 bases, with 10 bases sitting between them. The V gene's germline CDR1 is MNHEY and CDR2 SVGAGI. The CDR3 loop spans 13 amino acids. CDR3 sequence: CASSYTRGNGYTF. CDR3 DNA sequence: TGTGCCAGCAGTTACACCCGAGGAAATGGCTACACCTTC.